This is a list of T cell receptor beta chains from one sample in a study of T-cell memory formation after mild COVID-19. One entry per CDR3 protein, called by TCRdb with MiXCR from the 5' RACE reads. In the table there are 250,000 to 300,000 distinct CDR3 sequences, around 16% of which are singletons. Material for sequencing was PBMCs or a T cell subset sorted from them (not recorded which). Every receptor here comes from a man between 18 and 29 years old who had mild COVID-19 (a few samples of this study predate the infection). Cell type and time point are not known. The conserved cysteine and the conserved F or W are not part of the CDR3 here. A D gene is named only where the DNA matches it firmly. Clone sizes are given selectively: once, few, many, or a class where the clone is expanded.

>12|TRBD2|TRBJ2-7|few|TRBV7-2
ASSLTSGVYEQY
>8|NA|TRBJ2-5|many|TRBV11-2
ASSLETQY
>14|TRBD2|TRBJ2-1|NA|TRBV9
ASSDLAGGSYNEQF
>12|NA|TRBJ2-1|few|TRBV4-3
ASSQDQAANEQF
>14|NA|TRBJ2-1|NA|TRBV6-1
ASSETGYSSYNEQF
>11|NA|TRBJ1-6|few|TRBV5-1
ASSIRDNSPLH
>12|NA|TRBJ1-1|few|TRBV18
ASSPPGLVTEAF
>14|TRBD2|TRBJ2-3|many|TRBV20-1
SARATSGVPTDTQY
>12|TRBD1|TRBJ2-1|NA|TRBV6-6
ASSPDRGVHEQF
>13|TRBD1|TRBJ1-1|once|TRBV12-3/TRBV12-4
ASSARTGRATEAF
>11|TRBD1|TRBJ1-1|many|TRBV27
ASSSRTGDTAF
>14|TRBD2|TRBJ2-3|few|TRBV20-1
SAPNPLAGGLDTQY
>14|NA|TRBJ2-3|NA|TRBV7-9
ASSPPGQGITDTQY
>11|TRBD2|TRBJ2-2|NA|TRBV20-1
SASGTSTGELF
>13|TRBD2|TRBJ2-3|few|TRBV29-1
SVGTSGGVTDTQY
>13|TRBD1|TRBJ2-2|NA|TRBV18
ASSQQGAETGELF
>15|NA|TRBJ1-5|few|TRBV25-1
ASSELVPTGSNQPQH
>13|TRBD1|TRBJ1-5|NA|TRBV19
ASDRDRGNNQPQH
>12|NA|TRBJ2-5|NA|TRBV12-3/TRBV12-4
ASSLWVVQETQY
>12|NA|TRBJ2-3|many|TRBV5-1
ATATGGQGDTQY
>12|NA|TRBJ2-4|few|TRBV7-9
ASSQTVAKNIQY
>15|TRBD1|TRBJ2-3|NA|TRBV24-1
ATSMSGQGHSTDTQY
>16|TRBD2|TRBJ2-7|NA|TRBV6-6
ASSRFIQSSGGASEQY